Given below is one T cell receptor (beta chain) in context. Its target is unknown. These data originate in a study of CD8 T cells in Susac syndrome. Study at large: Among the sequenced Susac syndrome patients, roughly six had active disease while eight or nine were in remission.

Study observations and caveats: The study found that Susac CD8+ clonal expansion peaked in TEMRA cells and active patients.

The authors reverse transcribed roughly 0.5 to 1 ug RNA with random hexamers. MiXCR, applied by TCRdb to the immunoSEQ multiplex PCR reads, yields one record per CDR3 protein. The table records roughly 100,000 distinct CDR3 sequences, approximately 93% of them present only once. The CDR3 has 15 residues. Germline CDR1 is MGHRA and CDR2 is YSYEKL. Trimming stripped 0 bases from V and 6 bases from J, with 15 bases between. Patients with Susac syndrome met the recently defined diagnostic criteria for definite or probable disease. The specimen was CD8+ T cells from PBMCs. The rearrangement uses TRBV4-1 and TRBJ2-7, with D perhaps matching TRBD1 (6 bases). The clonotype comes from a human donor with Susac syndrome. The CDR3 is CASSQDSATGREQYF. For the CDR3, the DNA is TGCGCCAGCAGCCAAGACTCCGCTACAGGGCGCGAGCAGTACTTC.